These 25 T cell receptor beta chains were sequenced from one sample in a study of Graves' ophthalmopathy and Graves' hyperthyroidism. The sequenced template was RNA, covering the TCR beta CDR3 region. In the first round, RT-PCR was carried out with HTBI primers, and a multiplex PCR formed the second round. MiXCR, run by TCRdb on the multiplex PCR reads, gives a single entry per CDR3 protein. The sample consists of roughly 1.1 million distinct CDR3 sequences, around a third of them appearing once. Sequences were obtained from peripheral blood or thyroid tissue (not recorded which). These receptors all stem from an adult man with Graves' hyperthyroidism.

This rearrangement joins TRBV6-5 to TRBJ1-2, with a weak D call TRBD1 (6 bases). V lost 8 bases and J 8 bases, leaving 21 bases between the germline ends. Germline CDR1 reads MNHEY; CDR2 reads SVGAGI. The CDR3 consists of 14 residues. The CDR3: CASSDPGELAGYTF. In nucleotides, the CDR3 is TGTGCCAGCTCCGACCCAGGGGAGTTGGCCGGCTACACCTTC.

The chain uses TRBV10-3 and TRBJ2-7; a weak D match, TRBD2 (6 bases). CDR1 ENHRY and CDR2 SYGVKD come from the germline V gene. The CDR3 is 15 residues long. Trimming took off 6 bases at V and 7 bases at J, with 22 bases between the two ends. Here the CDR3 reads CAIRLEGTASGEQYF. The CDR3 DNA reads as TGTGCCATCAGGTTGGAGGGGACGGCCTCCGGGGAGCAGTACTTC.

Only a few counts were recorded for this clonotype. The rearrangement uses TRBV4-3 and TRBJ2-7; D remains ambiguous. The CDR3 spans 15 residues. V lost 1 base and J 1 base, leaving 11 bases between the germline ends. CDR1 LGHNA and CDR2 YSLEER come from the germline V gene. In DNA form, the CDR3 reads TGCGCCAGCAGCCAAGTTAGTGGCAGGTCCTACGAGCAGTACTTC. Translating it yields CASSQVSGRSYEQYF.

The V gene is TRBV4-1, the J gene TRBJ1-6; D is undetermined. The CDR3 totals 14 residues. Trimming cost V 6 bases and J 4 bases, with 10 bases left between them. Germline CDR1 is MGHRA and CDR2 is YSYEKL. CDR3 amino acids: CASRAESYNSPLHF. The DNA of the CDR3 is TGCGCCAGCAGGGCAGAAAGTTATAATTCACCCCTCCACTTT.

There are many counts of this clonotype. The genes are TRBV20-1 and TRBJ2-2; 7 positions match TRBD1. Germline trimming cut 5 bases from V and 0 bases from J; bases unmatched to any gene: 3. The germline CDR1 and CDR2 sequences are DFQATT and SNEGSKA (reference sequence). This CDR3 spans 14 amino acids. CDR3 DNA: TGCAGTGCTGCCGGGACAGCGAACACCGGGGAGCTGTTTTTT. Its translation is CSAAGTANTGELFF.

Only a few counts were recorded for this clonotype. The CDR3 is CASSDPGLSYNEQFF. The CDR3 DNA sequence: TGTGCCAGCAGTGACCCGGGACTTTCCTACAATGAGCAGTTCTTC. This sequence joins TRBV25-1 and TRBJ2-1; weak D call: TRBD2 (6 bases). The CDR3 extends over 15 amino acids. Between the trimmed V and J ends, which lost 3 bases and 1 base, there was a span of 10 bases. From germline, CDR1 is MGHDK and CDR2 SYGVNS.

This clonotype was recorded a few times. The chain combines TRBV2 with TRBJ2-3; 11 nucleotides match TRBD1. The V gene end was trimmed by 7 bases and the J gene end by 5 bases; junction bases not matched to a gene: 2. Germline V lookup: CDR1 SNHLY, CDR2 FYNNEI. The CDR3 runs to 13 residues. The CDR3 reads CASMDRGQDTQYF. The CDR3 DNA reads TGTGCCAGCATGGACAGGGGGCAAGATACGCAGTATTTT.

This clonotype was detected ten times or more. CDR3 in DNA: TGTGCCAGCAGGGGGACAGGGGGCAATGGGGCCAACGTCCTGACTTTC. As protein: CASRGTGGNGANVLTF. This chain links TRBV12-3 or TRBV12-4 with TRBJ2-6, with 12 bases lining up with TRBD1. V was clipped by 6 bases and J by 3 bases; unmatched bases: 3. The CDR3 consists of 16 residues.

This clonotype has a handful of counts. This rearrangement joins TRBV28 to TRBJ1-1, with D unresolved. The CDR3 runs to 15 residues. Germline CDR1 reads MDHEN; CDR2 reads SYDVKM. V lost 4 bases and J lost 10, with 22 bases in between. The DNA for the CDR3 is TGTGCCAGCAGTTCCTCGGTACGTAGCTCATGGGGAGCTTTCTTT. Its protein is CASSSSVRSSWGAFF.

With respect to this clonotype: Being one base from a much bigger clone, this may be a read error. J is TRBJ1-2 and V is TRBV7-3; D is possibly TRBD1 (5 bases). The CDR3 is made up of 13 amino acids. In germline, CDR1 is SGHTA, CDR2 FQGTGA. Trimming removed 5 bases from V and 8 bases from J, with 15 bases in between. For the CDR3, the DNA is TGTGCCAGCAGCCGGGGCCAGTCTATCGGCTACACCTTC. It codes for CASSRGQSIGYTF.

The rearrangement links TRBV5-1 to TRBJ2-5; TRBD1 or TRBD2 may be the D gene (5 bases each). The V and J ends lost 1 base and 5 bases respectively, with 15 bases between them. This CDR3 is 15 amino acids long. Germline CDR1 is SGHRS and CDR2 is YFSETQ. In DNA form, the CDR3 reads TGCGCCAGCAGCTTGTACGGGACCTGGGAGGAGACCCAGTACTTC. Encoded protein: CASSLYGTWEETQYF. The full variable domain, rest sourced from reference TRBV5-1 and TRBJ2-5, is KAGVTQTPRYLIKTRGQQVTLSCSPISGHRSVSWYQQTPGQGLQFLFEYFSETQRNKGNFPGRFSGRQFSNSRSEMNVSTLELGDSALYLCASSLYGTWEETQYFGPGTRLLVL.

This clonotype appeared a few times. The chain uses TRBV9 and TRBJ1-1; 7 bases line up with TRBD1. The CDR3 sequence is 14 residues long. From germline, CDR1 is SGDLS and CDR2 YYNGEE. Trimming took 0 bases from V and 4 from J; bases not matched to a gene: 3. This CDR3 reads CASSVVTGATEAFF. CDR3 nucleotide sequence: TGTGCCAGCAGCGTAGTAACAGGGGCCACTGAAGCTTTCTTT.

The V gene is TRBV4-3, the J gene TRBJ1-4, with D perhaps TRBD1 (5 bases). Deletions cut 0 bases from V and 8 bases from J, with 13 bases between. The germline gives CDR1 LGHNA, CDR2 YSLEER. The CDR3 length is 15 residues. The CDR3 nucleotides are TGCGCCAGCAGCCAAGATTGGACAAGTATGGAAAAACTGTTTTTT. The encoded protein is CASSQDWTSMEKLFF.

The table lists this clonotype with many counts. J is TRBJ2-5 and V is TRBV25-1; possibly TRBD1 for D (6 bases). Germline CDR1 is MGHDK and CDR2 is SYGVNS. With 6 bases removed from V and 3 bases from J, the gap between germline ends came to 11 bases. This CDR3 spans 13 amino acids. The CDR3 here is CASRPQGKETQYF. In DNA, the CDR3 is TGTGCCAGCAGGCCACAGGGAAAAGAGACCCAGTACTTC.

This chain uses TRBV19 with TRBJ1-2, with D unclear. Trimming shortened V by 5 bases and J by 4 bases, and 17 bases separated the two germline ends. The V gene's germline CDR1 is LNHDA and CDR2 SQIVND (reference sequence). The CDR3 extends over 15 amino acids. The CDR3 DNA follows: TGTGCCAGTAGTGACCAGGTGGAGCTAGTCTATGGCTACACCTTC. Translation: CASSDQVELVYGYTF.

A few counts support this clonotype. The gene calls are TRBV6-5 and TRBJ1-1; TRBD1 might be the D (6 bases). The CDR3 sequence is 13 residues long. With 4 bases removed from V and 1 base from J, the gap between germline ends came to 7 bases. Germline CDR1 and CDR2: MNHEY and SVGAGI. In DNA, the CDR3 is TGTGCCAGCAGTTGGGACAAGAACACTGAAGCTTTCTTT. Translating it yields CASSWDKNTEAFF.

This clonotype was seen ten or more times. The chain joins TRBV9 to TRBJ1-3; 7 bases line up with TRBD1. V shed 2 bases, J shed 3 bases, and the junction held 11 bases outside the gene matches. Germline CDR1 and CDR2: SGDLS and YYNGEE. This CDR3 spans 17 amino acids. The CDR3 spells CASSVRDSHSGGNTIYF. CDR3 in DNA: TGTGCCAGCAGCGTCCGGGACAGTCATTCTGGTGGAAACACCATATATTTT.

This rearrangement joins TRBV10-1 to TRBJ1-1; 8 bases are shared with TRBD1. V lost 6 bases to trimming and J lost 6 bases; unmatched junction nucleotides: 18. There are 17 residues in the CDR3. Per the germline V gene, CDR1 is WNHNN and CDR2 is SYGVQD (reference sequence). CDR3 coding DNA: TGCGCCAGCAGCCAACAGGGGGACATCGCCGGCAACGCTGAAGCTTTCTTT. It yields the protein CASSQQGDIAGNAEAFF.

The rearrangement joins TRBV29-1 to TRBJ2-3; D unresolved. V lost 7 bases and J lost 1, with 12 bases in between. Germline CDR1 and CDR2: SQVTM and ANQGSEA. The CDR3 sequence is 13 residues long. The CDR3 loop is CSAPQSRTDTQYF. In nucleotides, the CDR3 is TGCAGCGCCCCTCAGAGCCGCACAGATACGCAGTATTTT.

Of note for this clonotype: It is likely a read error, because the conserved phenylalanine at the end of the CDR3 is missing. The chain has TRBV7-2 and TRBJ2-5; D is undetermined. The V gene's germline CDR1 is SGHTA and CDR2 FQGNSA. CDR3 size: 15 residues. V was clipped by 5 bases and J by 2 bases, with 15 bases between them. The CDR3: CASSHSGGRQETQYL. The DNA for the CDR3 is TGTGCCAGCAGCCACAGTGGCGGCAGACAAGAGACCCAGTACCTC.

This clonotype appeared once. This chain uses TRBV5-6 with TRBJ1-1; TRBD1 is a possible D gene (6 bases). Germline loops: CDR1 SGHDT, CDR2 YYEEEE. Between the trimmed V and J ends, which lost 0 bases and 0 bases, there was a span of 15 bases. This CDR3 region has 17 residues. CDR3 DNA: TGTGCCAGCAGCTTGGTACAGGGCCTTATTATGAACACTGAAGCTTTCTTT. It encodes CASSLVQGLIMNTEAFF.

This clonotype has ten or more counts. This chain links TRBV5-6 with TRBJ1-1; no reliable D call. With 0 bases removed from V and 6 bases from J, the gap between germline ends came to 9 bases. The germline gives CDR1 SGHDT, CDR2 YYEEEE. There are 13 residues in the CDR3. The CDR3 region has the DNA TGTGCCAGCAGCTTGGGCAACCAAGCTGAAGCTTTCTTT. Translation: CASSLGNQAEAFF.

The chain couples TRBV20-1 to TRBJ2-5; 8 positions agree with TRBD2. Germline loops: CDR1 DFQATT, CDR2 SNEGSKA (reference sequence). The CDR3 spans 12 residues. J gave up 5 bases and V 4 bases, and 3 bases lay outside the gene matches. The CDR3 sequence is CSATRGRETQYF. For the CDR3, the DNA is TGCAGTGCTACCCGCGGGAGGGAGACCCAGTACTTC.

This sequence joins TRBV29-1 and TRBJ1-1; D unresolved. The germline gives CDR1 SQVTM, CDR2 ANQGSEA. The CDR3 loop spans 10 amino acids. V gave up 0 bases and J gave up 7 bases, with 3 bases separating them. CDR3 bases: TGCAGCGTTGAAGACAGTGAAGCTTTCTTT. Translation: CSVEDSEAFF.

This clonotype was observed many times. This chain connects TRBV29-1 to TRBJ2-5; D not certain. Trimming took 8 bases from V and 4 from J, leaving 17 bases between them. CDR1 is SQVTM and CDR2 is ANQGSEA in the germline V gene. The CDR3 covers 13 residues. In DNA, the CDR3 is TGCAGCTCTTCAACGAGGACGGGAGAGACCCAGTACTTC. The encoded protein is CSSSTRTGETQYF. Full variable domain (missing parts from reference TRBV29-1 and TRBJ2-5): SAVISQKPSRDICQRGTSLTIQCQVDSQVTMMFWYRQQPGQSLTLIATANQGSEATYESGFVIDKFPISRPNLTFSTLTVSNMSPEDSSIYLCSSSTRTGETQYFGPGTRLLVL.